The sequence of this T cell receptor beta chain was determined in a study of T cell responses to AZD1222 COVID-19 vaccine. General study results and limits: Two AZD1222 administrations were followed by greater Spike-specific TCR breadth and depth. CD4 TCRs linked to vaccination spanned spike, dominating at 160-218 and 743-854. Nearly half of unique spike-specific TCRs reportedly avoided B.1.351 and B.1.1.7 mutated regions.

Germline V gene sequence: CDR1 SGHAT, CDR2 FQNNGV. The germline V and J ends were trimmed by 1 base and 1 base, with 22 bases remaining between them. The CDR3 runs to 19 residues. Clones were sequenced by immunoSEQ multiplex PCR, and TCRdb holds only the in-frame ones, with some missing. The repertoire has roughly 140,000 clones, about 89% of them found once; the top ten carry roughly 2.9%. There are a few counts of this clone. What it binds is not known. The chain links TRBV11-2 to TRBJ1-1; perhaps TRBD1 as D (5 bases). The specimen was peripheral blood, collected on day 0 of MenACWY control vaccination. This clonotype was sampled from an adult in good health. CDR3 sequence (DNA): TGTGCCAGCAGCTTAGGGCCCCAAGGGGTCGGAACATCGAACACTGAAGCTTTCTTT. This translates into CASSLGPQGVGTSNTEAFF.